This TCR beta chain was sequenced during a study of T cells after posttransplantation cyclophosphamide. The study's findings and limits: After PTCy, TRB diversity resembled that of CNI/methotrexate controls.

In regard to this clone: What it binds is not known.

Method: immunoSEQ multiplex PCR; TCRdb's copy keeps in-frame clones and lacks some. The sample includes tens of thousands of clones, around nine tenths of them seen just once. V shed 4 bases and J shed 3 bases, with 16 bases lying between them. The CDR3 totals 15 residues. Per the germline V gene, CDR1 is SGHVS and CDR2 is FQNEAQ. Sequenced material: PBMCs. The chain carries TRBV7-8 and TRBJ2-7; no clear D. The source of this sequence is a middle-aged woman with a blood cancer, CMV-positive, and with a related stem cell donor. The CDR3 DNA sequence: TGTGCCAGCAGCTCTCCTGATAACCCTAACTACGAGCAGTACTTC. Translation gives CASSSPDNPNYEQYF.